This TCR beta chain originates from a study of T cell responses to AZD1222 COVID-19 vaccine. The CDR3 runs 14 residues. The trim removed 3 bases at V and 7 bases at J, leaving 7 bases unmatched. Germline CDR1 and CDR2: GTSNPN and SVGIG (reference sequence). Method: immunoSEQ multiplex PCR; TCRdb's copy keeps in-frame clones and lacks some. The sample yields 100,000 or so clones, around 90% seen once. V usage is TRBV30 and J usage is TRBJ2-1; 9 positions match TRBD2. The sample here was peripheral blood, taken on day 0 of AZD1222 vaccination. The TCR sequence derives from an adult in good health. The CDR3 region is CAWRLAGANNEQFF. DNA of the CDR3: TGTGCCTGGAGGTTAGCGGGAGCAAATAATGAGCAGTTCTTC.